This is a list of T cell receptor beta chains from one sample in a study of blood T cell repertoires in COVID-19. Using immunoSEQ multiplex PCR, the repertoire was profiled, and TCRdb retains in-frame clones only, with some absent. The data hold around 220,000 clones, with 88% observed a single time. Sequencing used peripheral blood. The receptors were sampled from a man between 18 and 35 years old with active or convalescent COVID-19. CDR3s include the opening cysteine and the closing phenylalanine or tryptophan. D genes are given only for firm matches. The size entry is marked missing in some rows and otherwise reads once, few, many or a size class.

D gene | J gene | V gene | clone size | CDR3 protein | CDR3 DNA
TRBD2 | TRBJ2-1 | TRBV9 | NA | CASSALAELYNEQFF | TGTGCCAGCAGCGCTCTAGCGGAGCTCTACAATGAGCAGTTCTTC
NA | TRBJ1-3 | TRBV4-2 | NA | CASSQEVRVPGNTIYF | TGTGCCAGCAGCCAAGAGGTCAGGGTGCCTGGAAACACCATATATTTT
NA | TRBJ2-1 | TRBV18 | NA | CASSPGGSGEQFF | TGTGCCAGCTCACCGGGAGGTAGCGGTGAGCAGTTCTTC
TRBD2 | TRBJ2-7 | TRBV27 | NA | CASSTLPAGGEEQYF | TGTGCCAGCAGTACCCTTCCTGCGGGAGGGGAAGAGCAGTACTTC
NA | TRBJ2-3 | TRBV5-1 | once | CASSLGIGGYADTQYF | TGCGCCAGCAGCTTGGGTATCGGGGGATACGCAGATACGCAGTATTTT
TRBD2 | TRBJ2-1 | TRBV5-1 | NA | CASRLNLAGGHNEQFF | TGCGCCAGCAGACTTAACCTAGCGGGAGGGCACAATGAGCAGTTCTTC
NA | TRBJ2-3 | TRBV11-2 | NA | CASSLWGRSTDTQYF | TGTGCCAGCAGCTTATGGGGCAGGTCCACAGATACGCAGTATTTT
TRBD2 | TRBJ2-1 | TRBV12-3/TRBV12-4 | NA | CASGGLASGEQFF | TGTGCCAGCGGGGGACTAGCTTCGGGTGAGCAGTTCTTC
TRBD1 | TRBJ1-2 | TRBV15 | NA | CATSRRGQGPYGYTF | TGTGCCACCAGCAGAAGGGGACAGGGTCCCTATGGCTACACCTTC
NA | TRBJ1-1 | TRBV6-5 | NA | CASSQPAERNTEAFF | TGTGCCAGCAGTCAACCCGCAGAAAGGAACACTGAAGCTTTCTTT
NA | TRBJ1-1 | TRBV28 | once | CASSRPGRAPEAFF | TGTGCCAGCAGTCGCCCGGGGAGGGCTCCTGAAGCTTTCTTT
TRBD2 | TRBJ2-2 | TRBV11-2 | NA | CASSLLAGTMNTGELFF | TGTGCCAGCAGCTTATTAGCGGGGACAATGAACACCGGGGAGCTGTTTTTT
TRBD1 | TRBJ2-1 | TRBV7-3 | NA | CASSSPEDRWAYNEQFF | TGTGCCAGCAGCTCCCCCGAGGACAGGTGGGCCTACAATGAGCAGTTCTTC
NA | TRBJ1-5 | TRBV21-1 | NA | CASSQGQYYSNQPQHF | TGTGCCAGCAGCCAGGGACAGTACTATAGCAATCAGCCCCAGCATTTT
NA | TRBJ2-5 | TRBV9 | NA | CASSVSVTGQETQYF | TGTGCCAGCAGCGTATCAGTTACAGGTCAAGAGACCCAGTACTTC
NA | TRBJ1-1 | TRBV30 | NA | CAWSPGSPEAFF | TGTGCCTGGAGTCCAGGGTCCCCTGAAGCTTTCTTT
TRBD1 | TRBJ1-4 | TRBV4-1 | once | CASSQVGQGGEKLFF | TGCGCCAGCAGCCAAGTGGGACAGGGGGGGGAAAAACTGTTTTTT
TRBD2 | TRBJ2-5 | TRBV9 | NA | CASSVGGGLAGETQYF | TGTGCCAGCAGCGTAGGGGGGGGACTAGCGGGAGAGACCCAGTACTTC
NA | TRBJ2-1 | TRBV27 | NA | CASSVQGGEQFF | TGTGCCAGCAGTGTCCAGGGGGGTGAGCAGTTCTTC
NA | TRBJ2-1 | TRBV10-1 | NA | CASSRDSQGYNEQFF | TGCGCCAGCAGCCGAGACTCGCAGGGATACAATGAGCAGTTCTTC
NA | TRBJ1-3 | TRBV19 | NA | CASSPGSGNTIYF | TGTGCCAGTAGTCCCGGCTCTGGAAACACCATATATTTT
TRBD2 | TRBJ2-3 | TRBV11-1 | NA | CASRVAPSGRGDTQYF | TGTGCCAGCAGGGTAGCCCCTAGCGGGAGAGGAGATACGCAGTATTTT
TRBD1 | TRBJ2-7 | TRBV6-5 | NA | CASSYFQPGQGYEQYF | TGTGCCAGCAGTTACTTCCAGCCGGGACAGGGCTACGAGCAGTACTTC
TRBD1 | TRBJ2-1 | TRBV20-1 | few | CSASSSQGDFDPEQFF | TGCAGTGCTAGTTCCTCACAGGGGGATTTCGACCCTGAGCAGTTCTTC
NA | TRBJ1-1 | TRBV14 | NA | CASSQTTETEAFF | TGTGCCAGCAGCCAGACTACGGAGACTGAAGCTTTCTTT
NA | TRBJ1-3 | TRBV7-6 | few | CASSPAPGGSGNTIYF | TGTGCCAGCAGCCCCGCCCCCGGAGGCTCTGGAAACACCATATATTTT
NA | TRBJ2-1 | TRBV6-1 | NA | CASSEYGRDTSFF | TGTGCCAGCAGTGAATACGGTCGGGACACATCGTTCTTC
NA | TRBJ1-2 | TRBV7-9 | NA | CASSLGQGYGYTF | TGTGCCAGCAGCTTAGGGCAGGGCTATGGCTACACCTTC
TRBD2 | TRBJ2-2 | TRBV7-8 | NA | CASSLVDSGRNTGELFF | TGTGCCAGCAGCTTAGTGGATAGCGGGAGGAACACCGGGGAGCTGTTTTTT
TRBD2 | TRBJ2-3 | TRBV7-3 | NA | CASSLTGGRRTDTQYF | TGTGCCAGCAGCTTAACGGGCGGGAGACGCACAGATACGCAGTATTTT
TRBD1 | TRBJ1-2 | TRBV27 | once | CASSPLARDRGLYGYTF | TGTGCCAGCAGTCCACTCGCCCGGGACAGGGGGCTCTATGGCTACACCTTC
TRBD1 | TRBJ2-2 | TRBV6-4 | many | CASSDGTGGTGELFF | TGTGCCAGCAGTGACGGGACAGGGGGCACCGGGGAGCTGTTTTTT
NA | TRBJ1-2 | TRBV9 | NA | CASSVVGLGYTF | TGTGCCAGCAGCGTAGTGGGGCTTGGCTACACCTTC
TRBD2 | TRBJ2-5 | TRBV27 | NA | CASSYGTSGSNQETQYF | TGTGCCAGCAGTTACGGGACTAGCGGGAGCAACCAAGAGACCCAGTACTTC
NA | TRBJ2-5 | TRBV19 | NA | CASSERDQETQYF | TGTGCCAGTAGTGAACGGGACCAAGAGACCCAGTACTTC
NA | TRBJ2-2 | TRBV5-1 | once | CASSSWTAANTGELFF | TGCGCCAGCAGCTCCTGGACAGCCGCGAACACCGGGGAGCTGTTTTTT
NA | TRBJ2-1 | TRBV4-3 | once | CASSQDLHQREQFF | TGCGCCAGCAGCCAAGATCTTCACCAGAGGGAGCAGTTCTTC
NA | TRBJ1-1 | TRBV5-1 | once | CASSLDPGLSLNTEAFF | TGCGCCAGCAGCCTAGATCCGGGACTTTCTTTGAACACTGAAGCTTTCTTT
TRBD1 | TRBJ2-5 | TRBV6-2/TRBV6-3 | once | CASSRTGQETQYF | TGTGCCAGCAGTCGGACAGGGCAAGAGACCCAGTACTTC
NA | TRBJ1-5 | TRBV5-1 | NA | CASSLEQNQPQHF | TGCGCCAGCAGCTTGGAACAGAATCAGCCCCAGCATTTT
NA | TRBJ2-7 | TRBV12-5 | NA | CASGLDRSSYEQYF | TGTGCTAGTGGCCTTGACAGGAGCTCCTACGAGCAGTACTTC
TRBD2 | TRBJ2-4 | TRBV12-3/TRBV12-4 | NA | CASASGTYIQYF | TGTGCCAGCGCTAGCGGGACCTACATTCAGTACTTC
NA | TRBJ2-7 | TRBV27 | NA | CASSSPYDVEQYF | TGTGCCAGCAGTTCACCCTATGATGTGGAGCAGTACTTC
TRBD1 | TRBJ1-2 | TRBV4-1 | NA | CASSLEGTGAYGYTF | TGCGCCAGCAGCCTAGAAGGGACAGGGGCTTATGGCTACACCTTC
TRBD1 | TRBJ1-1 | TRBV10-1 | NA | CANVSADRDRTEAFF | TGCGCCAACGTAAGCGCGGACAGGGATAGGACTGAAGCTTTCTTT
NA | TRBJ1-5 | TRBV28 | NA | CASRTPSGVQPQHF | TGTGCCAGCAGAACTCCCTCAGGGGTTCAGCCCCAGCATTTT
NA | TRBJ1-2 | TRBV12-5 | once | CASGLELGYGYTF | TGTGCTAGTGGTTTGGAACTAGGCTATGGCTACACCTTC
NA | TRBJ1-1 | TRBV7-8 | NA | CASSLRVGGRMNTEAFF | TGTGCCAGCAGCTTAAGGGTGGGAGGCAGGATGAACACTGAAGCTTTCTTT
TRBD2 | TRBJ2-6 | TRBV30 | NA | CAWTGGGSHSGANVLTF | TGTGCCTGGACCGGGGGGGGCTCACACTCTGGGGCCAACGTCCTGACTTTC
TRBD1 | TRBJ1-2 | TRBV7-2 | NA | CASSFDRGPAGYTF | TGTGCCAGCAGCTTTGACAGGGGCCCCGCTGGCTACACCTTC
NA | TRBJ2-1 | TRBV7-9 | NA | CASSFSSYNEQFF | TGTGCCAGCAGCTTTAGCTCCTACAATGAGCAGTTCTTC
NA | TRBJ1-6 | TRBV6-4 | few | CASSTGSGNSPLHF | TGTGCCAGCAGTACAGGGTCTGGGAATTCACCCCTCCACTTT
NA | TRBJ1-5 | TRBV19 | many | CASSIVGHSNQPQHF | TGTGCCAGTAGTATCGTGGGACATAGCAATCAGCCCCAGCATTTT
NA | TRBJ1-3 | TRBV18 | NA | CASSPEMSLLSGNTIYF | TGTGCCAGCTCACCGGAGATGTCCCTCCTTTCTGGAAACACCATATATTTT
TRBD1 | TRBJ1-2 | TRBV2 | NA | CASSATGDGYTF | TGTGCCAGCAGTGCCACAGGGGATGGCTACACCTTC
NA | TRBJ2-4 | TRBV21-1 | NA | CASSKERGVAKNIQYF | TGTGCCAGCAGCAAAGAGCGGGGGGTAGCCAAAAACATTCAGTACTTC
NA | TRBJ1-1 | TRBV9 | NA | CASSVKGDTEAFF | TGTGCCAGCAGCGTAAAAGGGGACACTGAAGCTTTCTTT
NA | TRBJ2-3 | TRBV29-1 | NA | CSVDPQGADTQYF | TGCAGCGTTGACCCCCAGGGTGCAGATACGCAGTATTTT
TRBD2 | TRBJ2-5 | TRBV10-3 | NA | CAISELSSGSRETQYF | TGTGCCATCAGTGAGCTCTCTAGCGGGAGTCGAGAGACCCAGTACTTC